This TCR beta chain was recovered during a study of blood T cells in healthy people across ages. General study points: There was a strong correlation between TCR beta diversity and naive T cell percentage.

This clonotype has a handful of counts. Its antigen is unidentified. The CDR3 covers 16 residues. The J segment lost 4 bases and the V segment lost 1 base, leaving 10 bases of the junction unmatched. Germline-derived CDR1 and CDR2 are MGHRA and YSYEKL. Primers used in a second PCR of about 7 to 12 cycles were a sample-barcoded 5' primer and a J-beta primer mix. Sequencing recovered at least 3 million CDR3-containing paired-end reads from each sample. TCRdb re-called the 5' RACE reads through MiXCR, storing one row per CDR3 protein. The repertoire consists of about 800,000 distinct CDR3 sequences, with approximately 25% occurring once and the leading ten covering 3% to 4.5%. The donors, all healthy, were Caucasians living in Russia, aged 6 to 90. At least 6.5 million PBMCs were isolated per sample. In addition, the sample was reused for a study of T cells of mothers and their children.

The sequence was obtained from a boy younger than 18 in good health. V usage is TRBV4-1 and J usage is TRBJ2-7; TRBD2 matches at 7 bases. Specimen: blood. The CDR3 reads CASSQVVAGAQYEQYF. The CDR3 DNA sequence: TGCGCCAGCAGCCAAGTTGTGGCGGGAGCCCAATACGAGCAGTACTTC.